This TCR beta chain was documented in a study of cytomegalovirus exposure and HLA in healthy donors. Background on the study: An early release of data contained 80 million to 85 million unique TCRs, which came from HLA-typed donors. Findings and limits, study-wide: In a later analysis, across HLA loci, associated TCR counts were highest for DRB1, lowest for HLA-C.

This clone has more than one count but fewer than ten. What it binds is unknown. The PCR used 60 Vbeta and 13 Jbeta primers. Clones were read by immunoSEQ multiplex PCR, and TCRdb kept only the in-frame ones, dropping some. Found here are 90,000 to 100,000 clones, approximately 76% of them singletons; the top ten hold roughly 19%. The TCR comes from a woman aged 55-69 years in good health and CMV-seropositive. Sequenced material: PBMCs.

CDR3 protein: CASSPPSRYEQFF. CDR3 sequence (DNA): TGTGCCAGCAGCCCCCCCTCGAGGTATGAGCAGTTCTTC. The gene calls are TRBV11-2 and TRBJ2-1; D is unresolved. CDR1 SGHAT and CDR2 FQNNGV come from the germline V gene. CDR3 size: 13 residues. V gave up 5 bases and J gave up 8 bases, with 13 bases separating them.